This T cell receptor (beta chain) was observed in a study of beta chain features in type 1 diabetes. Overall study: In all, around 99 million sorted cells from all samples were analyzed.

Averaging about 116 mL, one heparinised blood draw came from each individual donor. The study reverse transcribed the entire isolated RNA, so it sequenced expressed TCRB transcripts. Produced via immunoSEQ multiplex PCR; TCRdb's table is partial and in-frame only. The table has under 850,000 clones, roughly an eighth seen once. Points on this clone: Its antigen is as yet unknown.

The V end was cut by 0 bases, the J end by 3 bases, with 8 bases between. The CDR3 totals 14 residues. Germline lookup yields CDR1 MNHEY and CDR2 SVGAGI. Study results and caveats: Any HLA type influence on TCRB rearrangement was left unresolved here. Type 1 diabetes patients had moderately but significantly shorter TCRB CDR3s in all four CD4+ subsets.

The chain carries TRBV6-5 and TRBJ1-2; D gene uncertain. The sample consisted of naive CD4+ T cells from blood. The sequence derives from a man between 18 and 35 years old with type 1 diabetes. The CDR3 nucleotides read TGTGCCAGCAGTTACTCGGCAGAAGACTATGGCTACACCTTC. Residues: CASSYSAEDYGYTF.